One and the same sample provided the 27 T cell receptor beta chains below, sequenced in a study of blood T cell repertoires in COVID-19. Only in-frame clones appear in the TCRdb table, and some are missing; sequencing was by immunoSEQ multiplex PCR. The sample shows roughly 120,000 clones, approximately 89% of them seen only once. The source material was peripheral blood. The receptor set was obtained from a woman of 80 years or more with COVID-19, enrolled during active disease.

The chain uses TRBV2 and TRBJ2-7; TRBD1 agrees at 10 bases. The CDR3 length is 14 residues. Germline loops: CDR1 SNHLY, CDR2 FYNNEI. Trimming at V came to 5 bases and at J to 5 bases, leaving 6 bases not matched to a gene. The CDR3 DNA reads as TGTGCCAGCAGTTCCGGGACAGGGGTAAACGAGCAGTACTTC. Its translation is CASSSGTGVNEQYF.

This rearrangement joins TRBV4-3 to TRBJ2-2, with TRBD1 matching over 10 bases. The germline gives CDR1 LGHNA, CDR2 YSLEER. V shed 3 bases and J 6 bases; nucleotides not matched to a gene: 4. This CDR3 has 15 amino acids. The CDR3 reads CASSQGGQGAGELFF. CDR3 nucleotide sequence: TGCGCCAGCAGCCAGGGCGGACAGGGGGCCGGGGAGCTGTTTTTT.

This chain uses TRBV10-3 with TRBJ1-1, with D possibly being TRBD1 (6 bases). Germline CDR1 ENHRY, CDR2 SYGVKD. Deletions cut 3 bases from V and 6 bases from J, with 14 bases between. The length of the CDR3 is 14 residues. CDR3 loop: CAISDRGADSEAFF. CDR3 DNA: TGTGCCATCAGTGATCGGGGGGCTGACTCTGAAGCTTTCTTT.

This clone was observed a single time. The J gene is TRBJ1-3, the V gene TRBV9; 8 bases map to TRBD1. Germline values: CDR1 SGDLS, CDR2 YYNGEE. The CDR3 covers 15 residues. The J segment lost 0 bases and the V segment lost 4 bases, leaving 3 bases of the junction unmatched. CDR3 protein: CASSSGTGSGNTIYF. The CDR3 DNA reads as TGTGCCAGCAGCTCCGGGACAGGCTCTGGAAACACCATATATTTT.

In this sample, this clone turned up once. CDR3 protein: CASSRVQQETQYF. The CDR3, as DNA: TGTGCCAGCAGCAGGGTCCAGCAAGAGACCCAGTACTTC. The chain recombines TRBV2 with TRBJ2-5, with D possibly TRBD1 on 5 matching bases. This CDR3 is built from 13 residues. V was trimmed by 6 bases and J by 2 bases, leaving 10 bases between them. The germline CDR1 and CDR2 sequences are SNHLY and FYNNEI.

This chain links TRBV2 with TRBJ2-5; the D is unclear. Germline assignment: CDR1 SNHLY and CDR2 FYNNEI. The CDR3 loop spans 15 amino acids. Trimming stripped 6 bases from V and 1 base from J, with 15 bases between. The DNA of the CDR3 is TGTGCCAGCAGCCCCGTTCGGGTGAGCCAAGAGACCCAGTACTTC. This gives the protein CASSPVRVSQETQYF. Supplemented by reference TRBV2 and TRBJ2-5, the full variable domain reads EPEVTQTPSHQVTQMGQEVILRCVPISNHLYFYWYRQILGQKVEFLVSFYNNEISEKSEIFDDQFSVERPDGSNFTLKIRSTKLEDSAMYFCASSPVRVSQETQYFGPGTRLLVL.

CDR3 DNA sequence: TGTGCCAGCACTAACGCGGACAGGGACGAAGCTTTCTTT. It codes for CASTNADRDEAFF. The chain couples TRBV6-5 to TRBJ1-1, with 8 positions matching TRBD1. Looked up from germline, CDR1 is MNHEY and CDR2 is SVGAGI. The CDR3 loop spans 13 amino acids. J was trimmed by 8 bases and V by 7 bases; bases with no gene match: 9.

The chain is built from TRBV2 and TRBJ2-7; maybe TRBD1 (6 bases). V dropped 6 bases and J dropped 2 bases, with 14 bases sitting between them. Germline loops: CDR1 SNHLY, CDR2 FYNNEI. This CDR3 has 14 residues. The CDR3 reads CASSDRWDTYEQYF. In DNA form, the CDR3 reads TGTGCCAGCAGCGATCGGTGGGACACCTACGAGCAGTACTTC. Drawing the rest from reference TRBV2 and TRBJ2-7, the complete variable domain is EPEVTQTPSHQVTQMGQEVILRCVPISNHLYFYWYRQILGQKVEFLVSFYNNEISEKSEIFDDQFSVERPDGSNFTLKIRSTKLEDSAMYFCASSDRWDTYEQYFGPGTRLTVT.

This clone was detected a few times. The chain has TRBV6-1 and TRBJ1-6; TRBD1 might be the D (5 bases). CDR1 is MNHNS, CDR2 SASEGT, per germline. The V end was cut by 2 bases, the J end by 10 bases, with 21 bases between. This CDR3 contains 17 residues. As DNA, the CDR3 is TGTGCCAGCAGTGAAATACATTGGCCAGGGTCTGACTCACCCCTCCACTTT. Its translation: CASSEIHWPGSDSPLHF.

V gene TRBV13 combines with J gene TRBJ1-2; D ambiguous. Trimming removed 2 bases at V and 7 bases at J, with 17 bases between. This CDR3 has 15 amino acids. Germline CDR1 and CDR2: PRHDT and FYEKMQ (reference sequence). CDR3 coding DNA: TGTGCCAGCAGCTTATGGGTTGCCCGGGGTTTTGGCTACACCTTC. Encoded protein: CASSLWVARGFGYTF.

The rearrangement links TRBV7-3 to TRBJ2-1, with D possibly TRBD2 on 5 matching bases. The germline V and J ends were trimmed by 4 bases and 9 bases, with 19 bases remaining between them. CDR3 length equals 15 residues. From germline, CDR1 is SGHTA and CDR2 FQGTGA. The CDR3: CASSSSPRGEGEQFF. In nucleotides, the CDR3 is TGTGCCAGCAGCTCCTCTCCCCGGGGTGAGGGTGAGCAGTTCTTC.

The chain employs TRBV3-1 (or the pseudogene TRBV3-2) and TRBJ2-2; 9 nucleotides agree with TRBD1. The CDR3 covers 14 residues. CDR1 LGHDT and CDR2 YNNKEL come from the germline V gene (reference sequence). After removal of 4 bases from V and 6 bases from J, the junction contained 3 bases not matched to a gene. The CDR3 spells CASSPRTGAGELFF. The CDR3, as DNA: TGTGCCAGCAGCCCGAGGACAGGGGCCGGGGAGCTGTTTTTT.

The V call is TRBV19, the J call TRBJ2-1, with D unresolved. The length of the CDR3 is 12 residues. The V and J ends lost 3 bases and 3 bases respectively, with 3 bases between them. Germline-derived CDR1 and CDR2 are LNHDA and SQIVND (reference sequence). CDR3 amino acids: CASSIRYNEQFF. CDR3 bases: TGTGCCAGTAGTATCCGCTACAATGAGCAGTTCTTC.

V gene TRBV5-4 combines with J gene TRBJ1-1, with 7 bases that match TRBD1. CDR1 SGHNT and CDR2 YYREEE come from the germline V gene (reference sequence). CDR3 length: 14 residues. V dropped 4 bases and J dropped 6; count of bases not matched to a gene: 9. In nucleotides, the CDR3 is TGTGCCAGCAGCGTGGGACAGAAGGACGCTGAAGCTTTCTTT. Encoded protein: CASSVGQKDAEAFF.

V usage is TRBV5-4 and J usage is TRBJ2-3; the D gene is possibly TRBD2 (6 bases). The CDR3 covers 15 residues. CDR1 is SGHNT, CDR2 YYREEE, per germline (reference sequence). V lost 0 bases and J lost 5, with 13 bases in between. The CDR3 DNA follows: TGTGCCAGCAGCTTGGGGGGTACGGGGGAAGATACGCAGTATTTT. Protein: CASSLGGTGEDTQYF.

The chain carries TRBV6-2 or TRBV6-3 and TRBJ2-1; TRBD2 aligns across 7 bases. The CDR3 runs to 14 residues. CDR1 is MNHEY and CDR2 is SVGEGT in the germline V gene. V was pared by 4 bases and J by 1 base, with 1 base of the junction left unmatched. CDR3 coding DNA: TGTGCCAGCAGTTGGGGGGGTTCCTACAATGAGCAGTTCTTC. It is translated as CASSWGGSYNEQFF.

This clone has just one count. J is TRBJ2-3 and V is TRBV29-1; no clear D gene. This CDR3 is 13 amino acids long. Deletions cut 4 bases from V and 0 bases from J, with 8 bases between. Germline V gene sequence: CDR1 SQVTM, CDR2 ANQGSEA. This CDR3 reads CSVAETSTDTQYF. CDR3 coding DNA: TGCAGCGTTGCTGAGACTAGCACAGATACGCAGTATTTT.

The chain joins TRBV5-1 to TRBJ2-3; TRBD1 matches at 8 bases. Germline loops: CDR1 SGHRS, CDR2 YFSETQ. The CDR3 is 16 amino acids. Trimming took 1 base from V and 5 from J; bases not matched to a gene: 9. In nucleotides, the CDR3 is TGCGCCAGCAGCTTGCAGCAGGGGGCGTTGGGAGATACGCAGTATTTT. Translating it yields CASSLQQGALGDTQYF.

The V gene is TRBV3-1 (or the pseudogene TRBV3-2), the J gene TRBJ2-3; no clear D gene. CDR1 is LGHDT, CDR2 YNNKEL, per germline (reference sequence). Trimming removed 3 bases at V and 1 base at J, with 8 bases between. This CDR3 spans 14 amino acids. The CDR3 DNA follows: TGTGCCAGCAGCCACGGCAGGCGCACAGATACGCAGTATTTT. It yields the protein CASSHGRRTDTQYF.

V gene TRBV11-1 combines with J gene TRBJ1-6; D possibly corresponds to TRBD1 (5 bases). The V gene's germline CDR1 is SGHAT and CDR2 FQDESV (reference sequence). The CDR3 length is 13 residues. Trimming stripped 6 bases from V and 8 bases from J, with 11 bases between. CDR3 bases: TGTGCCAGCAGTTCCCTCAGGGATTCACCCCTCCACTTT. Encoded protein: CASSSLRDSPLHF.

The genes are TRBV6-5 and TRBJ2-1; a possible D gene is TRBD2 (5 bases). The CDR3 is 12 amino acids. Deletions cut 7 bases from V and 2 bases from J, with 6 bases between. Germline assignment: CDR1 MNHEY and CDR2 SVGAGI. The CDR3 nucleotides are TGTGCCAGCATCGGGGCCTACAATGAGCAGTTCTTC. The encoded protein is CASIGAYNEQFF.

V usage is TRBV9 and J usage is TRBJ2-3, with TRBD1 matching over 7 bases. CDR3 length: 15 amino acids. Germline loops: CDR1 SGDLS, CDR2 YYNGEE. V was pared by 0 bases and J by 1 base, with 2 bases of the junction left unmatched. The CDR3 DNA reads TGTGCCAGCAGCGTAGTAGGACAGGGCACAGATACGCAGTATTTT. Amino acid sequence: CASSVVGQGTDTQYF. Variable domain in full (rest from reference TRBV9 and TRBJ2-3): DSGVTQTPKHLITATGQRVTLRCSPRSGDLSVYWYQQSLDQGLQFLIQYYNGEERAKGNILERFSAQQFPDLHSELNLSSLELGDSALYFCASSVVGQGTDTQYFGPGTRLTVL.

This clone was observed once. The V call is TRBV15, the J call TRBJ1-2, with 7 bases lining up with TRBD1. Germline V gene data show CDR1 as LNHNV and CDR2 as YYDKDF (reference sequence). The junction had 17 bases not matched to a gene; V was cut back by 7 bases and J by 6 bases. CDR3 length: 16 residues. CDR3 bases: TGTGCCACCAACAAGGACAGGACAGGACGTTCTAATGGCTACACCTTC. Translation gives CATNKDRTGRSNGYTF.

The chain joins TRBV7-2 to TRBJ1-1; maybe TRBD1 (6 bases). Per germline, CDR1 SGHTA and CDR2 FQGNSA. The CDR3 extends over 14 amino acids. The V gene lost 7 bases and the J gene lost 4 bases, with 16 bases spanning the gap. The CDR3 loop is CASTLSRGGTEAFF. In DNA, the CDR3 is TGTGCCAGCACTCTAAGCAGGGGTGGCACTGAAGCTTTCTTT.

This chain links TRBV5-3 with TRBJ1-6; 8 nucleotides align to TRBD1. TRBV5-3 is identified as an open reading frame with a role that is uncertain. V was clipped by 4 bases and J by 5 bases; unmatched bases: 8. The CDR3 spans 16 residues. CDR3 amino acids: CARSPIDRGNNSPLHF. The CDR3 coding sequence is TGTGCCAGAAGCCCGATAGACAGGGGTAATAATTCACCCCTCCACTTT.

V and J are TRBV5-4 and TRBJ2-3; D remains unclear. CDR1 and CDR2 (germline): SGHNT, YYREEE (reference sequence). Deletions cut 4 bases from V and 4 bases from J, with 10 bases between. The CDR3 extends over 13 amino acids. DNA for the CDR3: TGTGCCAGCAGCCAACCACCGGCAGATACGCAGTATTTT. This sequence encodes CASSQPPADTQYF.

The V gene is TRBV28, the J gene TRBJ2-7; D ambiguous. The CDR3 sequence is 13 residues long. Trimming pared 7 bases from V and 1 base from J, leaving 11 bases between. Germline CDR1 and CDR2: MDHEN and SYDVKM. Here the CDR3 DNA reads TGTGCCAGCAAGGAGCCAGCTTCCTACGAGCAGTACTTC. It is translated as CASKEPASYEQYF.